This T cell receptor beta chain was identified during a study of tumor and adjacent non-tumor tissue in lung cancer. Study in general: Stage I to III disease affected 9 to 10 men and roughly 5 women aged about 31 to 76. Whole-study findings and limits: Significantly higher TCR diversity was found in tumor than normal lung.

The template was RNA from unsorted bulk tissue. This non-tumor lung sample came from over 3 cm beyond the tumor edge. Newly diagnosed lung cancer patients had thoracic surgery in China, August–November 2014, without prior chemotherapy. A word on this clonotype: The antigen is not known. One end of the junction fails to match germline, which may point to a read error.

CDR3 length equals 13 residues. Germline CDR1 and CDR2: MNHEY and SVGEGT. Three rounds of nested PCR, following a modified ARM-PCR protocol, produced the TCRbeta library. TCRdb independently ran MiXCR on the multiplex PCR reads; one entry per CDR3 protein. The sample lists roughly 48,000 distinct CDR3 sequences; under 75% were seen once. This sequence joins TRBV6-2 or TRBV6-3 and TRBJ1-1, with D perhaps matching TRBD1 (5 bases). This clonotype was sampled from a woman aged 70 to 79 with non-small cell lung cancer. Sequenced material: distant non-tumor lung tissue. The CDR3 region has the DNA TGTGCCAGCAGTCAGGAGAGGGGCACTGAAGCTATCTTT. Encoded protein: CASSQERGTEAIF.